A single sample gave rise to the 9 T cell receptor beta chains below, sequenced in a study of tumor-infiltrating lymphocytes in primary liver carcinoma. For blood RNA, unsorted whole blood served as the source, and germline DNA was extracted too. Synthesis of TCR beta cDNA was carried out from 500 ng total RNA with a constant-region primer. Libraries for TCR beta were built through three nested multiplex PCR rounds, which together made up a slightly modified ARM-PCR procedure. The first two PCR rounds, around 10 cycles each, used TRBV1-TRBV30 forward primers and a C-beta reverse primer. TCRdb reprocessed the multiplex PCR reads via MiXCR and lists one record per CDR3 protein. The data hold approximately 330,000 distinct CDR3 sequences, with around three fifths observed a single time. Input material: peripheral blood. The receptors shown here come from a man aged 40-55 years with primary liver carcinoma and hepatitis B virus infection.

To note about this clonotype: A junction end diverges from the germline sequence, so it may reflect a read error. V usage is TRBV4-1 and J usage is TRBJ2-2, with D perhaps TRBD1 or TRBD2 (5 bases each). Germline V lookup: CDR1 MGHRA, CDR2 YSYEKL. The CDR3 has 16 amino acids. CDR3 sequence: CASSQEPNRFTGELSF. For the CDR3, the DNA is TGCGCCAGCAGCCAAGAACCCAACAGGTTCACTGGGGAGCTGTCTTTT.

The sample holds many counts of this clonotype. The chain carries TRBV12-3 or TRBV12-4 and TRBJ2-7, with D perhaps TRBD2 (5 bases). Trimming pared 6 bases from V and 2 bases from J, leaving 14 bases between. This CDR3 comprises 14 residues. The CDR3: CASSSPTRAYEQYF. The DNA of the CDR3 is TGTGCCAGCAGCTCTCCTACTAGGGCCTACGAGCAGTACTTC.

Concerning this clonotype: Because the CDR3 is missing its conserved closing phenylalanine or tryptophan, this is likely a read error. This chain connects TRBV11-3 to TRBJ2-2; D possibly uses TRBD1 or TRBD2 (6 bases each). The V gene lost 1 base and the J gene lost 4 bases, with 16 bases spanning the gap. Germline V gene sequence: CDR1 SGHNT, CDR2 YENEEA. The length of the CDR3 is 17 residues. The CDR3 loop reads CASSLGLGGTGTGELFI. In DNA form, the CDR3 reads TGTGCCAGCAGCTTAGGCCTGGGGGGCACGGGCACCGGGGAGCTGTTTATT.

Only a few counts were recorded for this clonotype. A much larger clone is a single base away; this may be a read error. This chain uses TRBV6-1 with TRBJ2-3; 9 nucleotides line up with TRBD1. The CDR3 consists of 15 residues. Per the germline V gene, CDR1 is MNHNS and CDR2 is SASEGT. In nucleotides, the CDR3 is TGTGCCAGCAGGGCCCGGGACAGGGCGGCAGATATGCAGTATTTT. Translating it yields CASRARDRAADMQYF.

In this sample, this clonotype turned up a few times. A much more abundant neighbour one base away suggests this may be a read error. V usage is TRBV11-2 and J usage is TRBJ1-2, with D perhaps matching TRBD1 (5 bases). Germline loops: CDR1 SGHAT, CDR2 FQNNGV. The CDR3 has 15 amino acids. This chain's CDR3 is CACSLLVRGTYGYTF. CDR3 DNA: TGTGCCTGCAGCTTATTAGTCCGGGGCACCTATGGCTACACCTTC.

J is TRBJ2-2 and V is TRBV24-1, with D unresolved. Germline assignment: CDR1 KGHDR and CDR2 SFDVKD. The CDR3 is 13 amino acids. Trimming cost V 5 bases and J 2 bases, with 5 bases left between them. Here the CDR3 DNA reads TGTGCCACCAGTGGGTCCAACACCGGGGAGCTGTTTTTT. Its translation is CATSGSNTGELFF.

The chain has TRBV11-2 and TRBJ2-1, with D hard to call. The V and J ends lost 7 bases and 6 bases respectively, with 16 bases between them. The germline CDR1 and CDR2 sequences are SGHAT and FQNNGV. CDR3 length equals 14 residues. CDR3 sequence reads: CASNSAGTCNEQFF. CDR3 nucleotides: TGTGCCAGCAACTCCGCAGGCACCTGCAATGAGCAGTTCTTC. The full variable domain, completed using reference TRBV11-2 and TRBJ2-1, is EAGVAQSPRYKIIEKRQSVAFWCNPISGHATLYWYQQILGQGPKLLIQFQNNGVVDDSQLPKDRFSAERLKGVDSTLKIQPAKLEDSAVYLCASNSAGTCNEQFFGPGTRLTVL.

In its sample, this clonotype was seen a few times. The junction differs from germline at one of its ends, possibly a read error. This sequence joins TRBV4-3 and TRBJ2-3; no definite D call. The CDR3 sequence is 15 residues long. Germline lookup yields CDR1 LGHNA and CDR2 YSLEER. The CDR3 here is CASSQTTVQVDTRYF. The CDR3 bases are TGCGCCAGCAGCCAGACGACCGTGCAGGTAGATACGCGGTATTTT.

As concerns this clonotype: Possible read error: a much larger clone is one base away. The gene calls are TRBV6-1 and TRBJ2-2, with D perhaps TRBD1 or TRBD2 (6 bases each). The CDR3 is 13 residues long. The V gene's germline CDR1 is MNHNS and CDR2 SASEGT. The CDR3: CASSRGDTGEMFF. DNA for the CDR3: TGTGCCAGCAGTCGCGGGGACACCGGGGAGATGTTTTTT.